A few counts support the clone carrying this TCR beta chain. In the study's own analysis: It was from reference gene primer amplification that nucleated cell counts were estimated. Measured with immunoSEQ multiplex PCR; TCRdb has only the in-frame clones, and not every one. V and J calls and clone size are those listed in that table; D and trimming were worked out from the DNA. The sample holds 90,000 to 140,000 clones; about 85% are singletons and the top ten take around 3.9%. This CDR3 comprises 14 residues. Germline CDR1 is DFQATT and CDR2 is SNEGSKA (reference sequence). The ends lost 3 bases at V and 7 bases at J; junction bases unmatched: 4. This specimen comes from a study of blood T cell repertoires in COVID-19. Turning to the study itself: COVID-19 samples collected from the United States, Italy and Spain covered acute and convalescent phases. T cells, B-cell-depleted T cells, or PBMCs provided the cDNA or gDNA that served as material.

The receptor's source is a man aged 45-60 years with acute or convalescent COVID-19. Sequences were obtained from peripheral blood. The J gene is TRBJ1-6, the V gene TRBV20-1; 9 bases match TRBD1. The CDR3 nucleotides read TGCAGTGCTAGTGTACAGGGGGCGAATTCACCCCTCCACTTT. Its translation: CSASVQGANSPLHF.